Listed below are T cell receptor beta chains from one sample, sequenced in a study of blood T cell repertoires in COVID-19. Measured with immunoSEQ multiplex PCR; TCRdb has only the in-frame clones, and not every one. This sample carries over 75,000 clones, almost 85% of them seen once, and the ten largest clones take 0.95% to 1.5%. Source material: peripheral blood. Receptor source: a woman aged 80 or over with acute or convalescent COVID-19. The CDR3 runs from the conserved cysteine through the conserved F or W. D genes are given only for firm matches. Clone sizes are given selectively: once, few, many, or a class where the clone is expanded.

V gene: TRBV18
clone size: NA
J gene: TRBJ1-1
D gene: TRBD1
CDR3 protein: CASSPPLTGTTEAFF
CDR3 DNA: TGTGCCAGCTCACCACCACTGACAGGGACCACTGAAGCTTTCTTT

V gene: TRBV5-1
clone size: few
J gene: TRBJ2-1
D gene: TRBD2
CDR3 protein: CASSYGLAGGPSHEQFF
CDR3 DNA: TGCGCCAGCAGCTATGGACTAGCGGGAGGGCCTAGTCATGAGCAGTTCTTC

V gene: TRBV19
clone size: NA
J gene: TRBJ1-5
D gene: NA
CDR3 protein: CASSKQGGGGQPQHF
CDR3 DNA: TGTGCCAGTAGTAAACAGGGTGGGGGCGGTCAGCCCCAGCATTTT

V gene: TRBV9
clone size: NA
J gene: TRBJ2-5
D gene: TRBD1
CDR3 protein: CASSPRTGRETQYF
CDR3 DNA: TGTGCCAGCAGCCCCAGGACAGGGCGGGAGACCCAGTACTTC

V gene: TRBV14
clone size: NA
J gene: TRBJ2-1
D gene: TRBD2
CDR3 protein: CASSLWASGKGSSYNEQFF
CDR3 DNA: TGTGCCAGCAGCCTCTGGGCTAGCGGGAAAGGAAGCTCCTACAATGAGCAGTTCTTC

V gene: TRBV24-1
clone size: few
J gene: TRBJ2-3
D gene: TRBD2
CDR3 protein: CATKERGDTDTQYF
CDR3 DNA: TGTGCCACCAAGGAGCGGGGGGACACAGATACGCAGTATTTT

V gene: TRBV9
clone size: once
J gene: TRBJ2-2
D gene: NA
CDR3 protein: CASSVADSNTGELFF
CDR3 DNA: TGTGCCAGCAGCGTAGCAGACAGTAACACCGGGGAGCTGTTTTTT

V gene: TRBV14
clone size: once
J gene: TRBJ2-1
D gene: NA
CDR3 protein: CASSHSTFGYNEQFF
CDR3 DNA: TGTGCCAGCAGCCACTCGACCTTCGGGTACAATGAGCAGTTCTTC

V gene: TRBV7-2
clone size: NA
J gene: TRBJ2-1
D gene: NA
CDR3 protein: CASSSRGLGSYNEQFF
CDR3 DNA: TGTGCCAGCAGCTCGAGGGGACTGGGGTCCTACAATGAGCAGTTCTTC

V gene: TRBV10-2
clone size: NA
J gene: TRBJ1-1
D gene: TRBD1
CDR3 protein: CASKVTTGANTEAFF
CDR3 DNA: TGCGCCAGCAAAGTCACCACAGGGGCGAACACTGAAGCTTTCTTT

V gene: TRBV7-2
clone size: NA
J gene: TRBJ2-1
D gene: TRBD1
CDR3 protein: CASSLATGGYNEQFF
CDR3 DNA: TGTGCCAGCAGCTTAGCGACAGGGGGCTACAATGAGCAGTTCTTC

V gene: TRBV5-1
clone size: NA
J gene: TRBJ2-2
D gene: NA
CDR3 protein: CASSFRTANTGELFF
CDR3 DNA: TGCGCCAGCAGCTTTAGAACGGCGAACACCGGGGAGCTGTTTTTT

V gene: TRBV3-1/TRBV3-2
clone size: NA
J gene: TRBJ2-2
D gene: TRBD1
CDR3 protein: CASSRDRGGTGELFF
CDR3 DNA: TGTGCCAGCAGCCGGGACAGGGGCGGTACCGGGGAGCTGTTTTTT

V gene: TRBV13
clone size: NA
J gene: TRBJ1-1
D gene: NA
CDR3 protein: CASGRGTEAFF
CDR3 DNA: TGTGCCAGCGGACGGGGGACTGAAGCTTTCTTT

V gene: TRBV28
clone size: NA
J gene: TRBJ1-1
D gene: NA
CDR3 protein: CASSSDRIQAFF
CDR3 DNA: TGTGCCAGCAGTTCAGACAGGATTCAGGCTTTCTTT

V gene: TRBV5-6
clone size: few
J gene: TRBJ1-2
D gene: TRBD1
CDR3 protein: CASSLADRMNFHGYTF
CDR3 DNA: TGTGCCAGCAGCTTGGCGGACAGGATGAATTTTCATGGCTACACCTTC

V gene: TRBV7-9
clone size: NA
J gene: TRBJ1-1
D gene: NA
CDR3 protein: CASSLPAGGDEAFF
CDR3 DNA: TGTGCCAGCAGCTTACCAGCTGGGGGGGATGAAGCTTTCTTT

V gene: TRBV3-1/TRBV3-2
clone size: NA
J gene: TRBJ2-3
D gene: NA
CDR3 protein: CASSQNGRGTDTQYF
CDR3 DNA: TGTGCCAGCAGCCAAAACGGGCGGGGCACAGATACGCAGTATTTT

V gene: TRBV9
clone size: NA
J gene: TRBJ1-6
D gene: NA
CDR3 protein: CASSATDSYNSPLHF
CDR3 DNA: TGTGCCAGCAGCGCGACAGACTCCTATAATTCACCCCTCCACTTT

V gene: TRBV28
clone size: NA
J gene: TRBJ1-2
D gene: TRBD1
CDR3 protein: CASSFEGALGYTF
CDR3 DNA: TGTGCCAGCAGTTTCGAGGGGGCGCTTGGCTACACCTTC

V gene: TRBV19
clone size: NA
J gene: TRBJ1-4
D gene: TRBD1
CDR3 protein: CASSTTGATNEKLFF
CDR3 DNA: TGTGCCAGTAGTACTACAGGGGCAACTAATGAAAAACTGTTTTTT

V gene: TRBV19
clone size: few
J gene: TRBJ2-2
D gene: TRBD1
CDR3 protein: CASSGAGGYGELFF
CDR3 DNA: TGTGCCAGTTCGGGAGCAGGGGGCTACGGGGAGCTGTTTTTT

V gene: TRBV9
clone size: NA
J gene: TRBJ2-3
D gene: TRBD1
CDR3 protein: CASSVTGGVTDTQYF
CDR3 DNA: TGTGCCAGCAGCGTGACAGGGGGCGTCACAGATACGCAGTATTTT

V gene: TRBV19
clone size: few
J gene: TRBJ1-6
D gene: TRBD1
CDR3 protein: CASSPLRWDRTNSPLHF
CDR3 DNA: TGTGCCAGTAGTCCCCTTCGCTGGGACAGGACTAATTCACCCCTCCACTTT

V gene: TRBV10-2
clone size: NA
J gene: TRBJ2-1
D gene: TRBD2
CDR3 protein: CASSGRQREYYEQFF
CDR3 DNA: TGCGCCAGCAGTGGCCGACAGCGGGAGTACTATGAGCAGTTCTTC

V gene: TRBV2
clone size: NA
J gene: TRBJ2-2
D gene: NA
CDR3 protein: CASSVAGPFGELFF
CDR3 DNA: TGTGCCAGCAGTGTGGCAGGGCCTTTTGGGGAGCTGTTTTTT

V gene: TRBV7-2
clone size: once
J gene: TRBJ2-7
D gene: NA
CDR3 protein: CASSLLDGKEQYF
CDR3 DNA: TGTGCCAGCAGCTTACTGGACGGGAAGGAGCAGTACTTC

V gene: TRBV5-6
clone size: NA
J gene: TRBJ2-1
D gene: NA
CDR3 protein: CASSRASDTSYNEQFF
CDR3 DNA: TGTGCCAGCAGCCGAGCCTCGGACACCTCCTACAATGAGCAGTTCTTC

V gene: TRBV18
clone size: NA
J gene: TRBJ1-5
D gene: NA
CDR3 protein: CASSPYSNQPQHF
CDR3 DNA: TGTGCCAGCTCCCCCTATAGCAATCAGCCCCAGCATTTT

V gene: TRBV5-4
clone size: NA
J gene: TRBJ1-2
D gene: TRBD1
CDR3 protein: CASSGWGTGDGNYGYTF
CDR3 DNA: TGTGCCAGCAGCGGGTGGGGGACAGGGGACGGAAACTATGGCTACACCTTC

V gene: TRBV7-9
clone size: NA
J gene: TRBJ1-5
D gene: NA
CDR3 protein: CASSSNAPQPQHF
CDR3 DNA: TGTGCCAGCAGCTCCAACGCGCCCCAGCCCCAGCATTTT

V gene: TRBV2
clone size: NA
J gene: TRBJ2-3
D gene: NA
CDR3 protein: CASKGLSTDTQYF
CDR3 DNA: TGTGCCAGCAAGGGACTGAGCACAGATACGCAGTATTTT

V gene: TRBV7-2
clone size: NA
J gene: TRBJ2-3
D gene: NA
CDR3 protein: CASSWTPSTDTQYF
CDR3 DNA: TGTGCCAGCAGCTGGACACCTAGCACAGATACGCAGTATTTT

V gene: TRBV5-1
clone size: once
J gene: TRBJ1-2
D gene: NA
CDR3 protein: CASSSEAGQGYTF
CDR3 DNA: TGCGCCAGCAGCTCTGAGGCAGGGCAGGGCTACACCTTC

V gene: TRBV29-1
clone size: NA
J gene: TRBJ2-7
D gene: TRBD2
CDR3 protein: CSVDEGRTGLGQQYF
CDR3 DNA: TGCAGCGTTGACGAAGGGCGGACGGGACTAGGACAGCAGTACTTC

V gene: TRBV11-2
clone size: once
J gene: TRBJ2-1
D gene: TRBD2
CDR3 protein: CASSLGVSGRSYEQFF
CDR3 DNA: TGTGCCAGCAGCTTAGGGGTTAGCGGGAGGAGCTATGAGCAGTTCTTC

V gene: TRBV20-1
clone size: NA
J gene: TRBJ2-7
D gene: NA
CDR3 protein: CSASSISYEQYF
CDR3 DNA: TGCAGCGCTAGTTCCATCTCCTACGAGCAGTACTTC

V gene: TRBV5-4
clone size: NA
J gene: TRBJ2-1
D gene: NA
CDR3 protein: CAAGAGREIYNEQFF
CDR3 DNA: TGTGCAGCAGGGGCGGGGCGGGAGATTTACAATGAGCAGTTCTTC

V gene: TRBV5-1
clone size: NA
J gene: TRBJ2-3
D gene: NA
CDR3 protein: CASSSNTPDTQYF
CDR3 DNA: TGCGCCAGCAGCTCCAACACCCCAGATACGCAGTATTTT

V gene: TRBV5-1
clone size: NA
J gene: TRBJ2-7
D gene: NA
CDR3 protein: CASSRADYYEQYF
CDR3 DNA: TGCGCCAGCAGCCGGGCGGACTACTACGAGCAGTACTTC

V gene: TRBV9
clone size: NA
J gene: TRBJ2-5
D gene: NA
CDR3 protein: CASSVGGIQETQYF
CDR3 DNA: TGTGCCAGCAGCGTAGGAGGGATCCAAGAGACCCAGTACTTC

V gene: TRBV5-4
clone size: NA
J gene: TRBJ2-5
D gene: NA
CDR3 protein: CASSAGTSLGETQYF
CDR3 DNA: TGTGCCAGCAGCGCTGGGACATCCCTAGGGGAGACCCAGTACTTC

V gene: TRBV5-5
clone size: NA
J gene: TRBJ1-1
D gene: NA
CDR3 protein: CASSSGQLNTEAFF
CDR3 DNA: TGTGCCAGCAGCTCCGGACAGCTGAACACTGAAGCTTTCTTT

V gene: TRBV19
clone size: NA
J gene: TRBJ2-1
D gene: TRBD2
CDR3 protein: CASSSRGAGPYNEQFF
CDR3 DNA: TGTGCCAGTAGTTCCCGAGGAGCGGGGCCCTACAATGAGCAGTTCTTC

V gene: TRBV29-1
clone size: NA
J gene: TRBJ2-7
D gene: NA
CDR3 protein: CSVGFSGLEQYF
CDR3 DNA: TGCAGCGTTGGCTTTTCTGGACTCGAGCAGTACTTC

V gene: TRBV5-5
clone size: NA
J gene: TRBJ2-1
D gene: NA
CDR3 protein: CASSPLGDNEQFF
CDR3 DNA: TGTGCCAGCAGTCCACTCGGGGACAATGAGCAGTTCTTC

V gene: TRBV6-1
clone size: NA
J gene: TRBJ1-1
D gene: NA
CDR3 protein: CASSEQGRGTEAFF
CDR3 DNA: TGTGCCAGCAGTGAACAGGGGAGGGGCACTGAAGCTTTCTTT

V gene: TRBV28
clone size: once
J gene: TRBJ2-4
D gene: NA
CDR3 protein: CASRDLAKNIQYF
CDR3 DNA: TGTGCCAGTAGAGACTTAGCCAAAAACATTCAGTACTTC

V gene: TRBV28
clone size: NA
J gene: TRBJ2-7
D gene: NA
CDR3 protein: CASSFGTWREQYF
CDR3 DNA: TGTGCCAGCAGCTTCGGGACTTGGAGAGAGCAGTACTTC

V gene: TRBV19
clone size: NA
J gene: TRBJ1-5
D gene: NA
CDR3 protein: CASSIGQSNQPQHF
CDR3 DNA: TGTGCCAGTAGTATAGGACAGTCGAATCAGCCCCAGCATTTT

V gene: TRBV7-8
clone size: NA
J gene: TRBJ2-2
D gene: TRBD1
CDR3 protein: CASSSPGQESNTGELFF
CDR3 DNA: TGTGCCAGCAGCTCCCCCGGACAGGAGTCGAACACCGGGGAGCTGTTTTTT

V gene: TRBV28
clone size: NA
J gene: TRBJ1-4
D gene: NA
CDR3 protein: CASSLLTLEGEKLFF
CDR3 DNA: TGTGCCAGCAGTTTACTTACCCTCGAGGGTGAAAAACTGTTTTTT

V gene: TRBV5-6
clone size: few
J gene: TRBJ1-1
D gene: NA
CDR3 protein: CASSFGQVNTEAFF
CDR3 DNA: TGTGCCAGCAGCTTTGGACAAGTGAACACTGAAGCTTTCTTT

V gene: TRBV5-1
clone size: NA
J gene: TRBJ2-3
D gene: TRBD2
CDR3 protein: CASSSGTSGGTDTQYF
CDR3 DNA: TGCGCCAGCAGTTCTGGGACTAGCGGGGGCACAGATACGCAGTATTTT

V gene: TRBV9
clone size: NA
J gene: TRBJ2-3
D gene: NA
CDR3 protein: CASSVGAQGTTDTQYF
CDR3 DNA: TGTGCCAGCAGCGTAGGAGCCCAGGGGACCACAGATACGCAGTATTTT

V gene: TRBV9
clone size: NA
J gene: TRBJ1-4
D gene: NA
CDR3 protein: CASSVGDQTLGEKLFF
CDR3 DNA: TGTGCCAGCAGCGTAGGAGACCAGACACTTGGTGAAAAACTGTTTTTT

V gene: TRBV18
clone size: NA
J gene: TRBJ1-2
D gene: TRBD1
CDR3 protein: CASSPTGGNGYTF
CDR3 DNA: TGTGCCAGCTCACCAACAGGGGGAAATGGCTACACCTTC

V gene: TRBV7-2
clone size: NA
J gene: TRBJ1-1
D gene: TRBD1
CDR3 protein: CASSLGGDRGFSAFF
CDR3 DNA: TGTGCCAGCAGCTTAGGGGGAGACAGGGGTTTTTCGGCTTTCTTT

V gene: TRBV18
clone size: few
J gene: TRBJ1-3
D gene: NA
CDR3 protein: CASSSGVIRSGNTIYF
CDR3 DNA: TGTGCCAGCTCATCCGGAGTTATTCGCTCTGGAAACACCATATATTTT

V gene: TRBV7-9
clone size: NA
J gene: TRBJ2-3
D gene: NA
CDR3 protein: CASSRTEGTDTQYF
CDR3 DNA: TGTGCCAGCAGCAGGACAGAGGGCACAGATACGCAGTATTTT